This T cell receptor (beta chain) was sequenced during a study of T cells in localized non-small cell lung cancer. Whole-study results and caveats: Among the tissues sampled, uninvolved adjacent lung had the highest T cell clonality, above tumor. Longer survival (overall) was linked to higher T cell density in blood. Adjacent lung held a median roughly 60 of the top 100 tumor clones.

Clones were read by immunoSEQ multiplex PCR, and TCRdb kept only the in-frame ones, dropping some. The sample has roughly 25,000 clones, more than 85% seen once. Germline-derived CDR1 and CDR2 are LNHDA and SQIVND (reference sequence). The CDR3 runs to 16 residues. V was pared by 0 bases and J by 10 bases, with 13 bases of the junction left unmatched. About this clone: The antigen is unknown.

The rearrangement joins TRBV19 to TRBJ1-1; TRBD1 aligns across 8 bases. This clonotype was obtained from a female donor at least 60 years old with stage II squamous cell lung carcinoma. The specimen was peripheral blood, collected before any cancer treatment. For the CDR3, the DNA is TGTGCCAGTAGTATAGATGAGGGGTCGTGGACAGGGCGAGCTTTCTTT. Its translation: CASSIDEGSWTGRAFF. The full variable domain, rest sourced from reference TRBV19 and TRBJ1-1, is DGGITQSPKYLFRKEGQNVTLSCEQNLNHDAMYWYRQDPGQGLRLIYYSQIVNDFQKGDIAEGYSVSREKKESFPLTVTSAQKNPTAFYLCASSIDEGSWTGRAFFGQGTRLTVV.